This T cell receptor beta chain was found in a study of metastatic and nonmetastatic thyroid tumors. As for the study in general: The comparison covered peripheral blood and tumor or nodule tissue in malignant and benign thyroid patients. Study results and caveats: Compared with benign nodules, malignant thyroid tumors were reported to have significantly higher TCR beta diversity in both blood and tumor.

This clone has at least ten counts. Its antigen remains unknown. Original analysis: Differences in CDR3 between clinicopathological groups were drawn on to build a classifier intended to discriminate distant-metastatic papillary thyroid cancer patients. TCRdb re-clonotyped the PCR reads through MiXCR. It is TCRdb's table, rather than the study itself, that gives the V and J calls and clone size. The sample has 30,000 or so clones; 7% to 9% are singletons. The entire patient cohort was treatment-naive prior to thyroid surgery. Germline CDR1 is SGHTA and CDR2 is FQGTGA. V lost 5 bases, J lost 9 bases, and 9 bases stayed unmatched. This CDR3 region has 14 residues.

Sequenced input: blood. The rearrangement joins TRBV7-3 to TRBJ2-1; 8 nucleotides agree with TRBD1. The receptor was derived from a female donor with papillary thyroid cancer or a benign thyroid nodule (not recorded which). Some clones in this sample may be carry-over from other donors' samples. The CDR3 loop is CASSLGQGGSEQFF. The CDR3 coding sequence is TGTGCCAGCAGCCTTGGACAGGGCGGCAGTGAGCAGTTCTTC.